A selection of T cell receptor beta chains follows, all from one sample in a study of beta chain features in type 1 diabetes. The repertoire was sequenced with immunoSEQ multiplex PCR; TCRdb's copy has only in-frame clones and lacks some. The table includes hundreds of thousands of clones, 11% detected once. Material: naive CD4+ T cells from blood. The source of these receptors is a woman between 25 and 40 years old in good health. CDR3s include the opening cysteine and the closing phenylalanine or tryptophan. D genes are given only for firm matches. Rows may omit the clone size; those that give it use once, few, many or a size class.

j_gene: TRBJ2-1
v_gene: TRBV19
d_gene: TRBD2
abundance: -
CDR3aa: CASSIGGRALSEQFF
CDR3nt: TGTGCCAGTAGTATAGGTGGGAGGGCCCTCAGTGAGCAGTTCTTC

j_gene: TRBJ2-7
v_gene: TRBV27
d_gene: TRBD2
abundance: few
CDR3aa: CASSSPGLAFYEQYF
CDR3nt: TGTGCCAGCAGTTCCCCGGGACTAGCATTTTACGAGCAGTACTTC

j_gene: TRBJ1-2
v_gene: TRBV5-1
d_gene: -
abundance: -
CDR3aa: CASSLSSGADYGYTF
CDR3nt: TGCGCCAGCAGCTTGTCGAGCGGGGCTGACTATGGCTACACCTTC

j_gene: TRBJ2-4
v_gene: TRBV15
d_gene: -
abundance: -
CDR3aa: CATSRENSVGGAITKNIQYF
CDR3nt: TGTGCCACCAGCAGAGAAAACTCCGTGGGGGGGGCGATTACCAAAAACATTCAGTACTTC

j_gene: TRBJ2-7
v_gene: TRBV7-9
d_gene: TRBD1
abundance: few
CDR3aa: CASSPRGGQDPYEQYF
CDR3nt: TGTGCCAGCAGCCCTCGAGGCGGACAGGACCCCTACGAGCAGTACTTC

j_gene: TRBJ2-7
v_gene: TRBV5-4
d_gene: TRBD2
abundance: -
CDR3aa: CASSPGLAGNEQYF
CDR3nt: TGTGCCAGCAGCCCGGGACTAGCGGGGAACGAGCAGTACTTC

j_gene: TRBJ2-2
v_gene: TRBV28
d_gene: TRBD1
abundance: -
CDR3aa: CASSFGDRAGTGELFF
CDR3nt: TGTGCCAGCAGTTTTGGGGACAGGGCGGGCACCGGGGAGCTGTTTTTT

j_gene: TRBJ2-7
v_gene: TRBV18
d_gene: TRBD1
abundance: few
CDR3aa: CASSPTPDRGKYF
CDR3nt: TGTGCCAGCTCACCCACACCGGACAGGGGGAAGTACTTC

j_gene: TRBJ1-4
v_gene: TRBV7-9
d_gene: -
abundance: -
CDR3aa: CASSLGFNSGGEKLFF
CDR3nt: TGTGCCAGCAGCTTAGGGTTTAACTCCGGAGGGGAAAAACTGTTTTTT

j_gene: TRBJ1-2
v_gene: TRBV5-6
d_gene: -
abundance: few
CDR3aa: CASSLERYGYTF
CDR3nt: TGTGCCAGCAGCTTGGAGCGATATGGCTACACCTTC

j_gene: TRBJ2-1
v_gene: TRBV12-2
d_gene: -
abundance: few
CDR3aa: CASRLTWRGSYNEQFF
CDR3nt: TGTGCAAGTCGCTTAACTTGGCGGGGGTCCTACAATGAGCAGTTCTTC

j_gene: TRBJ1-5
v_gene: TRBV30
d_gene: -
abundance: few
CDR3aa: CAWSVDLGGNQPQHF
CDR3nt: TGTGCCTGGAGTGTAGATCTGGGGGGAAATCAGCCCCAGCATTTT

j_gene: TRBJ2-1
v_gene: TRBV6-6
d_gene: TRBD1
abundance: once
CDR3aa: CASRRGHYNEQFF
CDR3nt: TGTGCCAGCAGGAGGGGGCACTACAATGAGCAGTTCTTC

j_gene: TRBJ2-3
v_gene: TRBV4-3
d_gene: TRBD2
abundance: -
CDR3aa: CASSQDPTSGSGDTQYF
CDR3nt: TGCGCCAGCAGCCAAGATCCGACTAGCGGGAGTGGAGATACGCAGTATTTT

j_gene: TRBJ2-3
v_gene: TRBV5-1
d_gene: TRBD1
abundance: -
CDR3aa: CASSFTGGAWNF
CDR3nt: TGCGCCAGCAGCTTCACAGGGGGCGCCTGGAATTTT

j_gene: TRBJ2-1
v_gene: TRBV4-3
d_gene: -
abundance: -
CDR3aa: CASSLTSINEQFF
CDR3nt: TGCGCCAGCAGCTTAACTAGCATTAATGAGCAGTTCTTC

j_gene: TRBJ2-3
v_gene: TRBV7-2
d_gene: -
abundance: -
CDR3aa: CASSSHTDTQYF
CDR3nt: TGTGCCAGCAGCTCCCACACAGATACGCAGTATTTT

j_gene: TRBJ2-7
v_gene: TRBV28
d_gene: TRBD2
abundance: -
CDR3aa: CASSSGGASSYEQYF
CDR3nt: TGTGCCAGCAGCTCGGGGGGAGCCTCCTCCTACGAGCAGTACTTC

j_gene: TRBJ2-7
v_gene: TRBV29-1
d_gene: -
abundance: few
CDR3aa: CSVDSGAGEQYF
CDR3nt: TGCAGCGTTGATTCAGGGGCGGGCGAGCAGTACTTC

j_gene: TRBJ2-1
v_gene: TRBV13
d_gene: -
abundance: few
CDR3aa: CASSLGGSSYNEQFF
CDR3nt: TGTGCCAGCAGCTTAGGTGGGAGCTCCTACAATGAGCAGTTCTTC

j_gene: TRBJ1-4
v_gene: TRBV5-4
d_gene: -
abundance: few
CDR3aa: CASSLGQDQGEKLFF
CDR3nt: TGTGCCAGCAGCTTGGGCCAGGATCAAGGAGAAAAACTGTTTTTT

j_gene: TRBJ2-1
v_gene: TRBV15
d_gene: TRBD1
abundance: few
CDR3aa: CATSRVWTGGAYNEQFF
CDR3nt: TGTGCCACCAGCAGAGTATGGACAGGGGGCGCTTACAATGAGCAGTTCTTC

j_gene: TRBJ1-1
v_gene: TRBV4-3
d_gene: TRBD1
abundance: -
CDR3aa: CASSQEYRGWTEAFF
CDR3nt: TGCGCCAGCAGCCAAGAATACAGGGGGTGGACTGAAGCTTTCTTT